The 13 T cell receptor beta chains below were found in one sample sequenced in a study of T cells in Graves' hyperthyroidism and ophthalmopathy. Amplified TCR beta CDR3 regions came from RNA transcripts. The study used the HTBI primer set for a first-round RT-PCR of the TCR CDR3. Each CDR3 protein is one row after TCRdb ran MiXCR on the multiplex PCR reads. The sample yields around 600,000 distinct CDR3 sequences, around 14% seen once. The specimen was blood. The receptors stem from a young woman with Graves' ophthalmopathy.

This clonotype has more than one count but fewer than ten. CDR3 nucleotides: TGTGCCAGCAGCTTAGTTCCGTATCCCAAAAACATTCAGTACTTC. It is translated as CASSLVPYPKNIQYF. V usage is TRBV7-2 and J usage is TRBJ2-4; D not certain. Trimming shortened V by 1 base and J by 2 bases, and 9 bases separated the two germline ends. Germline-derived CDR1 and CDR2 are SGHTA and FQGNSA. The CDR3 is 15 amino acids. Supplemented by reference TRBV7-2 and TRBJ2-4, the full variable domain reads GAGVSQSPSNKVTEKGKDVELRCDPISGHTALYWYRQSLGQGLEFLIYFQGNSAPDKSGLPSDRFSAERTGGSVSTLTIQRTQQEDSAVYLCASSLVPYPKNIQYFGAGTRLSVL.

The genes are TRBV20-1 and TRBJ2-7; 10 bases align to TRBD2. The length of the CDR3 is 12 residues. Germline lookup yields CDR1 DFQATT and CDR2 SNEGSKA (reference sequence). J gave up 2 bases and V 5 bases, and 0 bases lay outside the gene matches. DNA for the CDR3: TGCAGTGCTCTAGCGGGAGCCTACGAGCAGTACTTC. Translation gives CSALAGAYEQYF.

This clonotype was counted many times. The chain links TRBV11-3 to TRBJ2-2; D is unclear. CDR1 and CDR2 from the germline V gene are SGHNT and YENEEA. V was cut by 3 bases and J by 6 bases, with 14 bases left in between. This CDR3 has 15 residues. The CDR3 loop is CASSLYRADPGELFF. CDR3 nucleotide sequence: TGTGCCAGCAGCTTGTATAGGGCGGACCCCGGGGAGCTGTTTTTT.

This clonotype has at least ten counts. J is TRBJ2-7 and V is TRBV20-1; TRBD2 aligns across 12 bases. The CDR3 covers 16 residues. The V gene end was trimmed by 0 bases and the J gene end by 2 bases; junction bases not matched to a gene: 5. Germline V lookup: CDR1 DFQATT, CDR2 SNEGSKA (reference sequence). In DNA form, the CDR3 reads TGCAGTGCTAGAGATTCCTCTAGCGGGAGGGCCTACGAGCAGTACTTC. Amino acid sequence: CSARDSSSGRAYEQYF.

This clonotype appeared many times. The V call is TRBV5-4, the J call TRBJ2-3; the D gene is possibly TRBD1 (5 bases). V lost 0 bases to trimming and J lost 8 bases, with 16 bases between them. The germline CDR1 and CDR2 sequences are SGHNT and YYREEE (reference sequence). This CDR3 comprises 15 residues. CDR3 DNA sequence: TGTGCCAGCAGCTTGGATGGCAGGGCGACGACTACGCAGTATTTT. Translation gives CASSLDGRATTTQYF. Full variable domain (rest looked up from reference TRBV5-4 and TRBJ2-3): ETGVTQSPTHLIKTRGQQVTLRCSSQSGHNTVSWYQQALGQGPQFIFQYYREEENGRGNFPPRFSGLQFPNYSSELNVNALELDDSALYLCASSLDGRATTTQYFGPGTRLTVL.

This clonotype was counted ten times or more. The V and J genes are TRBV7-3 and TRBJ2-3; D is possibly TRBD1 (8 bases). Germline CDR1 SGHTA, CDR2 FQGTGA. V was clipped by 5 bases and J by 8 bases, with 20 bases between them. CDR3 length equals 15 residues. The CDR3 protein is CASSQTGEGGLTQYF. CDR3 DNA: TGTGCCAGCAGCCAGACAGGGGAGGGTGGCCTTACGCAGTATTTT.

Turning to this clonotype: A much more abundant neighbour one base away suggests this may be a read error. The V gene is TRBV30, the J gene TRBJ1-1; D gene unclear. Trimming cost V 5 bases and J 4 bases, with 14 bases left between them. CDR1 is GTSNPN, CDR2 SVGIG, per germline (reference sequence). This CDR3 region has 13 residues. The CDR3 coding sequence is TGTGCCTGGCAAGCCGGCATGAGCACTGAAGCTTTCTTT. As protein: CAWQAGMSTEAFF.

The CDR3 protein is CASSPQTGPAGTGELFF. The CDR3 DNA reads TGTGCCAGCAGTCCCCAGACAGGGCCCGCGGGCACCGGGGAGCTGTTTTTT. The V call is TRBV28, the J call TRBJ2-2; 7 bases agree with TRBD1. The CDR3 extends over 17 amino acids. In germline, CDR1 is MDHEN, CDR2 SYDVKM. V dropped 5 bases and J dropped 4; count of bases not matched to a gene: 13.

In this sample, this clonotype turned up many times. The chain combines TRBV7-8 with TRBJ1-2; possible D gene TRBD1, 5 bases. With 1 base removed from V and 8 bases from J, the gap between germline ends came to 20 bases. CDR3 size: 16 residues. Germline values: CDR1 SGHVS, CDR2 FQNEAQ. CDR3 sequence reads: CASSLGGVAGPDGYTF. The CDR3 DNA follows: TGTGCCAGCAGCTTAGGAGGGGTGGCGGGTCCGGACGGCTACACCTTC.

This clonotype was counted ten times or more. The V call is TRBV6-1, the J call TRBJ2-1; D is ambiguous. The CDR3 extends over 13 amino acids. V lost 5 bases and J 9 bases, leaving 14 bases between the germline ends. Germline V lookup: CDR1 MNHNS, CDR2 SASEGT. CDR3 region: CASSLMSQTEQFF. The CDR3 DNA sequence: TGTGCCAGCAGTCTCATGAGTCAGACTGAGCAGTTCTTC.

This chain links TRBV7-9 with TRBJ2-7, with 7 bases lining up with TRBD2. V lost 0 bases, J lost 2 bases, and 4 bases stayed unmatched. The germline V gene has CDR1 SEHNR and CDR2 FQNEAQ (reference sequence). The CDR3 is made up of 15 amino acids. The CDR3 is CASSLAWREPYEQYF. The CDR3 DNA follows: TGTGCCAGCAGCTTAGCATGGCGGGAGCCCTACGAGCAGTACTTC.

This clonotype was detected once. The rearrangement uses TRBV29-1 and TRBJ1-1; D perhaps matches TRBD1 (6 bases). Trimming pared 2 bases from V and 1 base from J, leaving 8 bases between. The CDR3 extends over 13 amino acids. Looked up from germline, CDR1 is SQVTM and CDR2 is ANQGSEA. The CDR3 spells CSVELGANTEAFF. In nucleotides, the CDR3 is TGCAGCGTTGAACTGGGGGCGAACACTGAAGCTTTCTTT.

This clonotype was picked up many times. CDR3: CASSPEGRYTDTQYF. The CDR3 DNA is TGTGCCAGCAGTCCCGAGGGGAGGTACACAGATACGCAGTATTTT. The rearrangement joins TRBV11-2 to TRBJ2-3, with a possible D match to TRBD2 (6 bases). Germline CDR1 and CDR2: SGHAT and FQNNGV. Trimming removed 6 bases from V and 2 bases from J, with 15 bases in between. The CDR3 totals 15 residues.